This T cell receptor beta chain stems from a study of regulatory T cells in long-lasting Graves disease (TCRdb year 2021). Study-level background: Persistent Graves' disease meant more than 5 years of antithyroid drug treatment with TSH receptor autoantibodies that stayed positive. Patients with persistent Graves' disease were compared with patients with newly diagnosed Graves' disease using TCR sequencing and RNA sequencing of peripheral blood. The study was conducted in China and was registered as a clinical trial. TCR sequencing covered around 13 persistent and approximately 20 newly diagnosed Graves' disease patients, some 33 samples in total. In the clinical cohort, patients with persistent Graves' disease had used antithyroid drugs for an average of about 9.4 years. On the study overall, not on this receptor specifically: Persistent patients shared more public clonotypes among themselves (2,741) than newly diagnosed patients did (approximately 900). Preferential use of TRBV28, TRBJ1-2 and TRBJ2-5 was observed in persistent disease, whereas TRBV20-1 and TRBJ2-1 were favored in newly diagnosed disease. Sequencing and analysis were limited to the TCR beta chain. The study examined only peripheral blood because the primary lesion, thyroid tissue, could not be accessed. Lower TCR Shannon entropy and fewer highly expanded clones were observed in persistent Graves' disease patients than in newly diagnosed patients, which suggested clonal expansion. The authors noted that the small sample size was a limitation that may lower accuracy.

The method was multiplex PCR. Instrument used: Illumina HiSeq 4000. iRepertoire HTBI primers and Arm-PCR amplification of CDR3 regions were used to construct TCR beta libraries. Gel purification was performed on PCR products prior to sequencing. Concerning the study's data processing: A total of 62 TRBV and 14 TRBJ segments were identified across samples and were used for gene usage analysis of CDR3 amino acid clonotypes. COPE and FqMerger were used to merge the filtered high-quality paired reads into contigs. Contigs were aligned with BLAST to IMGT TRBV, TRBD and TRBJ reference genes, and CDR3 was defined per IMGT. Clonotypes above 0.1% frequency were classified as highly expanded clones. Repertoire diversity was measured by Shannon entropy, and V-J evenness by the Gini coefficient. A clonotype found in more than one individual was treated as public. The public reads were reanalyzed by TCRdb: fastp trimming at Q25, MiXCR alignment, in-frame beta chains only. Merged by CDR3 protein, the rows form single entries marked with the most common genes and DNA. V and J calls and clone size were set by TCRdb, not the authors. The sample table contains about 430,000 distinct CDR3 sequences; only one count was recorded for under 25% of them. Around 15% of the sample rests with the top ten.

Per the publication, the time point label means: persistent/refractory GD, antithyroid drugs over 5 years with positive TRAb. RNA was extracted from PBMCs in TRIzol for both TCR sequencing and RNA sequencing. The diagnosis of Graves' disease was made according to American Thyroid Association guidelines. Patients were recruited from an endocrinology department in Xi'an, China. Each patient gave about 9.1 milliliters of peripheral blood, collected in an EDTA anticoagulant tube. Ficoll Paque Plus density gradient separation was used to isolate PBMCs, and no additional T cell sorting was done. An Agilent 2100 Bioanalyzer and agarose gel were used to check RNA quality, while a NanoDrop 2000 measured RNA concentration. The germline V gene yields SNHLY for CDR1 and FYNNEI for CDR2. Germline trimming: 6 bases from V, 4 bases from J; junction bases outside gene matches: 8. The CDR3 holds 15 amino acids from the cysteine to the phenylalanine. CDR3 DNA only is kept here, 45 bases in frame from base 1.

In the case of this clonotype: Its antigen is not yet known. No quality values exist for individual bases; no much larger clone is one base distant.

This sequence was found in a female donor with Graves disease. In this chain, TRBV2 is recombined with TRBJ2-7; 11 junctional bases match TRBD2. The specimen comprised peripheral blood mononuclear cells (PBMCs), sampled when the disease was refractory, from a patient treated with antithyroid drugs. The sequenced DNA is TGTGCCAGCAGACCGGGGGTAGCGGGAGGGTACGAGCAGTACTTC. Its translation reads: CASRPGVAGGYEQYF.